Sequencing of this TCR beta chain was carried out in a study of Ad26.COV2.S vaccination and SARS-CoV-2 variants. Overall study results and limits: Comparability of non-spike TCR breadth was observed across vaccine and placebo recipients. People who got the vaccine had more spike-specific TCR breadth than people who got placebo.

Notes on this clone: Its antigen remains unidentified.

Germline-derived CDR1 and CDR2 are SGHVS and FNYEAQ. The CDR3 loop spans 14 amino acids. J gave up 1 base and V 5 bases, and 4 bases lay outside the gene matches. Treatment here: approximately 18 received Ad26.COV2.S at low or high dose, single or two shots; 5 received placebo; per-sample allocation not given. Specimens were obtained on day 63 following the first vaccine or placebo injection. Adults aged 18-55 years in Boston included the donor. Clones were sequenced by immunoSEQ multiplex PCR, and TCRdb holds only the in-frame ones, with some missing. The sample has about 420,000 clones; roughly 88% are singletons.

The chain uses TRBV7-6 and TRBJ2-5; the match to TRBD1 covers 7 bases. The clonotype comes from a person between 18 and 59 years old who received the Ad26.COV2.S COVID-19 vaccine or a placebo. This sample comprised peripheral blood, obtained in a trial of Ad26.COV2.S vaccine versus placebo. CDR3 sequence reads: CASSHRGPQETQYF. CDR3 nucleotides: TGTGCCAGCAGCCACAGGGGACCCCAAGAGACCCAGTACTTC.